The 14 T cell receptor beta chains listed next were all sequenced from one sample in a study of T cells in localized non-small cell lung cancer. Repertoires were generated with immunoSEQ multiplex PCR, while TCRdb's copy carries only in-frame clones and drops some. The sample consists of tens of thousands of clones, roughly 89% of them appearing once. The material sequenced was peripheral blood, taken before any cancer treatment. These TCRs come from a male donor aged 60 or older with stage III squamous cell lung carcinoma.

This chain joins TRBV6-5 and TRBJ2-3; 11 bases agree with TRBD2. V trimming: 4 bases; J trimming: 1 base; junction bases outside the gene matches: 4. The germline V gene has CDR1 MNHEY and CDR2 SVGAGI. The CDR3 length is 16 residues. Here the CDR3 DNA reads TGTGCCAGCAGTTCAGGACTAGCGGGTGGCACAGATACGCAGTATTTT. It is translated as CASSSGLAGGTDTQYF.

The chain combines TRBV5-1 with TRBJ2-7, with D uncertain. This CDR3 spans 15 amino acids. CDR1 is SGHRS and CDR2 is YFSETQ in the germline V gene. V lost 4 bases and J lost 1, with 15 bases in between. The CDR3 loop reads CASSMNAGSSYEQYF. The CDR3 coding sequence is TGCGCCAGCAGCATGAACGCCGGCAGTTCCTACGAGCAGTACTTC.

In nucleotides, the CDR3 is TGTGCCAGCATGAGCTTTTGGACGACCGGGGAGCTGTTTTTT. Amino acids: CASMSFWTTGELFF. The chain uses TRBV6-5 and TRBJ2-2; D gene ambiguous. CDR1 and CDR2 from the germline V gene are MNHEY and SVGAGI. Deletions cut 7 bases from V and 5 bases from J, with 14 bases between. CDR3 length: 14 amino acids.

The V gene is TRBV11-2, the J gene TRBJ2-1; 8 positions match TRBD2. Germline V gives CDR1 SGHAT, CDR2 FQNNGV. The CDR3 is 17 residues long. V dropped 0 bases and J dropped 2; count of bases not matched to a gene: 6. The CDR3 nucleotides read TGTGCCAGCAGCTTAGATCTCGGCGGGAGGACCTACAATGAGCAGTTCTTC. Residues: CASSLDLGGRTYNEQFF.

This clone was seen more than once but under ten times. The chain combines TRBV7-3 with TRBJ1-6; D is ambiguous. Trimming shortened V by 1 base and J by 6 bases, and 4 bases separated the two germline ends. Looked up from germline, CDR1 is SGHTA and CDR2 is FQGTGA. There are 13 residues in the CDR3. The CDR3: CASSLNPNSPLHF. The CDR3 nucleotides read TGTGCCAGCAGCTTAAACCCTAATTCACCCCTCCACTTT.

This chain connects TRBV2 to TRBJ2-1, with TRBD1 identical over 9 bases. Germline V gene sequence: CDR1 SNHLY, CDR2 FYNNEI. The CDR3 has 15 amino acids. V dropped 6 bases and J dropped 4; count of bases not matched to a gene: 7. The CDR3 DNA follows: TGTGCCAGCAGCCGGACAGGGGTCGGATACAATGAGCAGTTCTTC. It yields the protein CASSRTGVGYNEQFF.

The sample holds one count of this clone. V usage is TRBV7-8 and J usage is TRBJ1-2; 7 bases map to TRBD1. This CDR3 is built from 16 residues. With V trimmed by 0 bases and J by 4 bases, 8 bases remained unmatched. Germline CDR1 SGHVS, CDR2 FQNEAQ. CDR3 nucleotides: TGTGCCAGCAGCTTAGCGGAGTCAGGGACAGTCTATGGCTACACCTTC. Amino acid sequence: CASSLAESGTVYGYTF.

This sequence joins TRBV2 and TRBJ1-2; D remains unclear. From germline, CDR1 is SNHLY and CDR2 FYNNEI. V was clipped by 2 bases and J by 6 bases, with 7 bases between them. The CDR3 loop spans 12 amino acids. This CDR3 is CASSETVDGYTF. The CDR3 DNA is TGTGCCAGCAGTGAAACGGTAGATGGCTACACCTTC.

The chain carries TRBV18 and TRBJ2-1; possibly TRBD1 for D (6 bases). Germline loops: CDR1 KGHSH, CDR2 LQKENI. CDR3 size: 14 residues. With 4 bases removed from V and 2 bases from J, the gap between germline ends came to 9 bases. The CDR3, as DNA: TGTGCCAGCTCACTGGACAGTCCCTACAATGAGCAGTTCTTC. This translates into CASSLDSPYNEQFF.

The chain employs TRBV6-5 and TRBJ2-7; D is undetermined. The CDR3 is made up of 12 amino acids. V lost 9 bases to trimming and J lost 3 bases, with 12 bases between them. Germline-derived CDR1 and CDR2 are MNHEY and SVGAGI. The CDR3 region is CASSEPGYEQYF. CDR3 sequence (DNA): TGTGCCAGTTCGGAGCCGGGCTACGAGCAGTACTTC.

The CDR3 spells CASSRWTSGGNYNEQFF. For the CDR3, the DNA is TGTGCCAGCAGTCGATGGACTAGCGGGGGCAACTACAATGAGCAGTTCTTC. This rearrangement joins TRBV27 to TRBJ2-1, with 13 nucleotides matching TRBD2. V trimming: 5 bases; J trimming: 3 bases; junction bases outside the gene matches: 7. This CDR3 comprises 17 residues. CDR1 is MNHEY and CDR2 is SMNVEV in the germline V gene (reference sequence).

The chain has TRBV2 and TRBJ2-7; tentative D call: TRBD2 (5 bases). CDR1 is SNHLY and CDR2 is FYNNEI in the germline V gene. This CDR3 has 14 amino acids. Trimming pared 11 bases from V and 0 bases from J, leaving 17 bases between. As DNA, the CDR3 is TGTGCCTTAAAGCGGCAGGCCAGCTCCTACGAGCAGTACTTC. Translation: CALKRQASSYEQYF. Full variable domain (outside the CDR3, taken from reference TRBV2 and TRBJ2-7): EPEVTQTPSHQVTQMGQEVILRCVPISNHLYFYWYRQILGQKVEFLVSFYNNEISEKSEIFDDQFSVERPDGSNFTLKIRSTKLEDSAMYFCALKRQASSYEQYFGPGTRLTVT.

The chain has TRBV27 and TRBJ2-7; TRBD2 is a possible D gene (6 bases). Germline CDR1 reads MNHEY; CDR2 reads SMNVEV (reference sequence). CDR3 length: 14 residues. Trimming removed 7 bases at V and 4 bases at J, with 17 bases between. The CDR3 reads CASNKDGGYYEQYF. The CDR3 DNA reads TGTGCCAGCAACAAGGACGGAGGGTATTACGAGCAGTACTTC.

The gene calls are TRBV19 and TRBJ2-5; no reliable D call. CDR3 length equals 13 residues. V was shortened by 2 bases and J by 4 bases, with 8 bases between the two germline ends. Germline CDR1 LNHDA, CDR2 SQIVND (reference sequence). This CDR3 is CASSIQVPETQYF. The CDR3 nucleotides are TGTGCCAGTAGTATACAGGTACCAGAGACCCAGTACTTC.